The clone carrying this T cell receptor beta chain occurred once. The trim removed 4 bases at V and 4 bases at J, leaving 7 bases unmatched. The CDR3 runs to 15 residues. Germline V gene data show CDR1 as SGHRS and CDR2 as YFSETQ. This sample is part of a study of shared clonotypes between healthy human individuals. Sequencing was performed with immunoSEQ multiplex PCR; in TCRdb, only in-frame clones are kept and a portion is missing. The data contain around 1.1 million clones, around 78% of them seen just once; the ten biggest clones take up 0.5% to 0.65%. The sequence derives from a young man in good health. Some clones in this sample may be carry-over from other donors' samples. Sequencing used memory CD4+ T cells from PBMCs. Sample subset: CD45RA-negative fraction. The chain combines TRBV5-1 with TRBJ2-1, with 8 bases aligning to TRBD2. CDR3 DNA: TGCGCCAGCAGCGGAAGCGGGAGCGGTTACAATGAGCAGTTCTTC. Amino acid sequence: CASSGSGSGYNEQFF.